Listed here are 31 T cell receptor beta chains from one sample, sequenced in a study of OX40 agonist ivuxolimab in advanced cancers. Receptor libraries were prepared by the immunoSEQ multiplex PCR assay. TCRdb obtained this table from immuneACCESS and retained in-frame rearrangements with V and J assigned. These tables miss some clones; where compared with another copy, unresolved V genes account for less than half of the shortfall, and the remainder is unexplained. This sample lists tens of thousands of clones; roughly 85% were detected once. Jointly, the top ten make up 11% to 15% of the sample. Specimen: CD4+ or CD8+ T cells sorted from blood, collected in a trial of the OX40 agonist ivuxolimab. These receptors all come from an adult with an advanced solid tumor such as melanoma, head and neck, liver or kidney cancer.

V is TRBV27 and J is TRBJ2-7, with TRBD2 matching over 12 bases. The germline V gene encodes CDR1 MNHEY and CDR2 SMNVEV (reference sequence). This CDR3 comprises 17 residues. J lost 4 bases, V lost 5 bases, and 12 bases had no gene match. Here the CDR3 reads CASSTRRTSGEGYEQYF. CDR3 sequence (DNA): TGTGCCAGCAGTACCAGACGGACTAGCGGGGAGGGTTACGAGCAGTACTTC.

The sample holds one count of this clone. The rearrangement uses TRBV6-5 and TRBJ1-1; no clear D. The CDR3 extends over 14 amino acids. Germline V gene data show CDR1 as MNHEY and CDR2 as SVGAGI. Trimming pared 0 bases from V and 2 bases from J, leaving 7 bases between. The CDR3 nucleotides read TGTGCCAGCAGTTACTCGACGGTAAACACTGAAGCTTTCTTT. It translates to CASSYSTVNTEAFF.

The chain uses TRBV6-1 and TRBJ2-1; 10 nucleotides line up with TRBD2. CDR3 length: 15 amino acids. Germline CDR1 is MNHNS and CDR2 is SASEGT. With 10 bases clipped from V and 5 bases from J, the junction kept 11 bases outside the gene matches. CDR3 region: CATRLPGLANNEQFF. CDR3 coding DNA: TGTGCCACCCGCTTGCCGGGACTAGCGAACAATGAGCAGTTCTTC.

The V call is TRBV11-2, the J call TRBJ2-1; D might be TRBD2 (5 bases). There are 15 residues in the CDR3. Germline V gene sequence: CDR1 SGHAT, CDR2 FQNNGV. Trimming took 6 bases from V and 7 from J, leaving 19 bases between them. The CDR3: CASRSPGTFINEQFF. In DNA, the CDR3 is TGTGCCAGCAGATCCCCGGGAACTTTTATTAATGAGCAGTTCTTC.

This clone was detected once. This chain links TRBV7-3 with TRBJ2-2; 7 nucleotides align to TRBD2. Germline-derived CDR1 and CDR2 are SGHTA and FQGTGA. This CDR3 is built from 18 residues. The trim removed 1 base at V and 1 base at J, leaving 9 bases unmatched. CDR3 in amino acids: CASSLIRAGVENTGELFF. CDR3 DNA: TGTGCCAGCAGCTTAATTCGGGCGGGAGTTGAGAACACCGGGGAGCTGTTTTTT.

The genes are TRBV2 and TRBJ2-3; D is unresolved. This CDR3 spans 14 amino acids. V was trimmed by 4 bases and J by 1 base, leaving 9 bases between them. Germline V gives CDR1 SNHLY, CDR2 FYNNEI. The CDR3 here is CASSVQRRTDTQYF. The DNA for the CDR3 is TGTGCCAGCAGTGTCCAGCGCCGCACAGATACGCAGTATTTT.

CDR3 amino acids: CASRGAGRTYEQYF. CDR3 DNA sequence: TGTGCCAGCAGGGGGGCCGGACGGACATACGAGCAGTACTTC. V usage is TRBV28 and J usage is TRBJ2-7, with a tentative D call TRBD1 (6 bases). V was shortened by 6 bases and J by 4 bases, with 16 bases between the two germline ends. Germline CDR1 reads MDHEN; CDR2 reads SYDVKM. The CDR3 contains 14 residues.

The chain recombines TRBV28 with TRBJ2-2; 12 nucleotides align to TRBD2. This CDR3 region has 15 residues. Trimming removed 6 bases from V and 4 bases from J; junction bases left unmatched: 3. The germline CDR1 and CDR2 sequences are MDHEN and SYDVKM. The CDR3 DNA reads TGTGCCAGCAGACGGACTAGCGGGACCACCGGGGAGCTGTTTTTT. This encodes CASRRTSGTTGELFF. The entire variable domain, with the rest obtained from reference TRBV28 and TRBJ2-2, is as follows: DVKVTQSSRYLVKRTGEKVFLECVQDMDHENMFWYRQDPGLGLRLIYFSYDVKMKEKGDIPEGYSVSREKKERFSLILESASTNQTSMYLCASRRTSGTTGELFFGEGSRLTVL.

The chain employs TRBV18 and TRBJ2-5; 7 nucleotides match TRBD1. Judging by the DNA end, TRBJ2-7 fits better; the J call may be wrong. This CDR3 comprises 13 residues. Germline CDR1 is KGHSH and CDR2 is LQKENI. The CDR3, as DNA: TGTGCCAGCGCACGACAGGGCCGGTACGAGCAGTACTTC. Translated, it gives CASARQGRYEQYF.

The genes are TRBV6-5 and TRBJ1-1, with no clear D. Germline lookup yields CDR1 MNHEY and CDR2 SVGAGI. The germline V and J ends were trimmed by 5 bases and 1 base, with 11 bases remaining between them. The CDR3 length is 14 residues. The chain's CDR3 is CASSNLRGNTEAFF. The CDR3 coding sequence is TGTGCCAGCAGTAATCTCCGGGGGAACACTGAAGCTTTCTTT.

The gene calls are TRBV18 and TRBJ1-1; a weak D match, TRBD1 (5 bases). The CDR3 is 14 amino acids. V was clipped by 3 bases and J by 4 bases, with 12 bases between them. Germline V gives CDR1 KGHSH, CDR2 LQKENI. The CDR3 loop is CASSPRDSGTEAFF. CDR3 coding DNA: TGTGCCAGCTCACCCCGGGACTCCGGCACTGAAGCTTTCTTT.

The chain is built from TRBV6-5 and TRBJ2-1; 9 bases agree with TRBD1. Germline CDR1 is MNHEY and CDR2 is SVGAGI. The junction had 2 bases not matched to a gene; V was cut back by 6 bases and J by 2 bases. The CDR3 length is 14 residues. The CDR3 region is CASSGQGTYNEQFF. The DNA of the CDR3 is TGTGCCAGCAGCGGACAGGGGACCTACAATGAGCAGTTCTTC.

The chain carries TRBV5-1 and TRBJ2-2; D may be TRBD2 (6 bases). The CDR3 runs 16 residues. Germline CDR1 reads SGHRS; CDR2 reads YFSETQ. Trimming removed 1 base at V and 2 bases at J, with 12 bases between. The chain's CDR3 is CASSLLGSGNTGELFF. CDR3 sequence (DNA): TGCGCCAGCAGCTTGTTGGGTAGCGGAAACACCGGGGAGCTGTTTTTT. Looking up the rest from reference TRBV5-1 and TRBJ2-2 gives the full variable domain: KAGVTQTPRYLIKTRGQQVTLSCSPISGHRSVSWYQQTPGQGLQFLFEYFSETQRNKGNFPGRFSGRQFSNSRSEMNVSTLELGDSALYLCASSLLGSGNTGELFFGEGSRLTVL.

The chain links TRBV5-8 to TRBJ2-6; the match to TRBD1 covers 7 bases. The CDR3 is made up of 17 amino acids. The junction had 7 bases not matched to a gene; V was cut back by 4 bases and J by 0 bases. CDR1 SGHTS and CDR2 YDEGEE come from the germline V gene. Written as DNA, the CDR3 is TGTGCCAGCAGCCCCAGACAGGGAGACTCTGGGGCCAACGTCCTGACTTTC. Amino acids: CASSPRQGDSGANVLTF.

Concerning this clone itself: Other DNA sequences in this specimen translate into the identical CDR3. This CDR3 reads CASRGGRETQYF. As DNA, the CDR3 is TGTGCCAGCAGGGGCGGGAGGGAGACCCAGTACTTC. The chain combines TRBV6-5 with TRBJ2-5; 8 nucleotides agree with TRBD2. The CDR3 is made up of 12 amino acids. Germline CDR1 is MNHEY and CDR2 is SVGAGI. Germline trimming cut 6 bases from V and 5 bases from J; bases unmatched to any gene: 2.

V usage is TRBV10-3 and J usage is TRBJ2-7; the D gene is possibly TRBD1 (6 bases). Germline assignment: CDR1 ENHRY and CDR2 SYGVKD. The V end was cut by 4 bases, the J end by 6 bases, with 22 bases between. The CDR3 runs to 16 residues. In DNA form, the CDR3 reads TGTGCCATCAGTGGGGGGCAGGCGCGGTGGTCCAGCGAGCAGTACTTC. This gives the protein CAISGGQARWSSEQYF.

The chain carries TRBV27 and TRBJ2-1; 11 bases agree with TRBD1. This CDR3 contains 16 residues. Per germline, CDR1 MNHEY and CDR2 SMNVEV (reference sequence). The ends lost 6 bases at V and 8 bases at J; junction bases unmatched: 12. The CDR3 DNA reads TGTGCCAGCAGGACCTCGGACAGGGGGCGCAGGGATGAGCAGTTCTTC. Protein product: CASRTSDRGRRDEQFF.

The CDR3 sequence: CASSDRSMNTEAFF. The DNA of the CDR3 is TGTGCCAGCAGTGACAGGAGTATGAACACTGAAGCTTTCTTT. The gene calls are TRBV28 and TRBJ1-1; tentative D call: TRBD1 (6 bases). Germline CDR1 reads MDHEN; CDR2 reads SYDVKM. The CDR3 totals 14 residues. V shed 5 bases and J shed 0 bases, with 10 bases lying between them.

The rearrangement joins TRBV7-8 to TRBJ2-1, with D perhaps TRBD1 (6 bases). Germline V gene sequence: CDR1 SGHVS, CDR2 FQNEAQ. V lost 4 bases to trimming and J lost 0 bases, with 13 bases between them. This CDR3 contains 16 residues. CDR3: CASSSQGSRSYNEQFF. The CDR3 nucleotides are TGTGCCAGCAGCTCCCAGGGGAGCCGCTCCTACAATGAGCAGTTCTTC.

This chain uses TRBV19 with TRBJ2-3; D is possibly TRBD2 (5 bases). The CDR3 consists of 15 residues. Per germline, CDR1 LNHDA and CDR2 SQIVND (reference sequence). The V end was cut by 1 base, the J end by 1 base, with 9 bases between. The CDR3 here is CASSIALAGTDTQYF. CDR3 bases: TGTGCCAGTAGTATAGCCCTAGCCGGCACAGATACGCAGTATTTT.

The chain links TRBV28 to TRBJ2-1; tentative D call: TRBD2 (6 bases). Germline V lookup: CDR1 MDHEN, CDR2 SYDVKM. This CDR3 comprises 14 residues. V was pared by 5 bases and J by 8 bases, with 16 bases between. CDR3 coding DNA: TGTGCCAGCAGTCCCTGGGGTAGCGGCGATGAGCAGTTCTTC. Its translation is CASSPWGSGDEQFF.

The chain links TRBV28 to TRBJ1-5; 11 bases match TRBD1. The V segment lost 3 bases and the J segment 7 bases; nucleotides outside the gene matches: 11. The germline V gene has CDR1 MDHEN and CDR2 SYDVKM. The CDR3 is 17 amino acids. This CDR3 reads CASSFSGTGGLLQPQHF. The CDR3 DNA reads as TGTGCCAGCAGTTTTAGTGGGACAGGGGGACTCCTACAGCCCCAGCATTTT.

V usage is TRBV5-5 and J usage is TRBJ1-2, with a weak D call TRBD1 (5 bases). CDR3 length: 13 amino acids. V gave up 3 bases and J gave up 8 bases, with 14 bases separating them. The V gene's germline CDR1 is SGHKS and CDR2 YYEKEE (reference sequence). This CDR3 is CASSSDTDEGYTF. DNA of the CDR3: TGTGCCAGCAGCTCGGACACGGATGAGGGCTACACCTTC.

The chain has TRBV5-1 and TRBJ2-7, with TRBD2 matching 7 bases. The CDR3 runs 15 residues. V gave up 0 bases and J gave up 3 bases; unmatched junction bases: 6. In germline, CDR1 is SGHRS, CDR2 YFSETQ. The CDR3 loop reads CASSLVAGANYEQYF. CDR3 DNA sequence: TGCGCCAGCAGCTTGGTGGCGGGAGCCAACTACGAGCAGTACTTC.

CDR3 protein: CASSLGTGPGKEQYF. As DNA, the CDR3 is TGCGCCAGCAGCCTGGGGACAGGCCCTGGGAAGGAGCAGTACTTC. The rearrangement uses TRBV4-1 and TRBJ2-7; TRBD1 matches 8 bases. Germline V gene sequence: CDR1 MGHRA, CDR2 YSYEKL. The junction had 12 bases not matched to a gene; V was cut back by 4 bases and J by 7 bases. The CDR3 is made up of 15 amino acids.

This chain connects TRBV7-6 to TRBJ1-3; 10 bases agree with TRBD1. V lost 1 base, J lost 2 bases, and 8 bases stayed unmatched. The CDR3 totals 18 residues. Germline lookup yields CDR1 SGHVS and CDR2 FNYEAQ. CDR3 loop: CASSLGQGARPAGNTIYF. The DNA of the CDR3 is TGTGCCAGCAGCTTAGGACAGGGGGCGCGACCGGCTGGAAACACCATATATTTT.

The chain is built from TRBV27 and TRBJ1-5; 8 nucleotides agree with TRBD1. The CDR3 contains 12 residues. The V gene's germline CDR1 is MNHEY and CDR2 SMNVEV (reference sequence). V shed 11 bases and J 4 bases; nucleotides not matched to a gene: 4. CDR3 residues: CAGDRLNQPQHF. CDR3 bases: TGTGCCGGGGACAGGCTAAATCAGCCCCAGCATTTT.

The rearrangement links TRBV5-1 to TRBJ2-3; D remains ambiguous. Germline-derived CDR1 and CDR2 are SGHRS and YFSETQ. With 4 bases removed from V and 4 bases from J, the gap between germline ends came to 10 bases. CDR3 length: 13 amino acids. The CDR3 DNA follows: TGCGCCAGCAGCGATGGAGTGCCAGATACGCAGTATTTT. This encodes CASSDGVPDTQYF. Looking up the rest from reference TRBV5-1 and TRBJ2-3 gives the full variable domain: KAGVTQTPRYLIKTRGQQVTLSCSPISGHRSVSWYQQTPGQGLQFLFEYFSETQRNKGNFPGRFSGRQFSNSRSEMNVSTLELGDSALYLCASSDGVPDTQYFGPGTRLTVL.

This chain uses TRBV28 with TRBJ2-7; D may match TRBD1 or TRBD2 (5 bases each). This CDR3 is 14 amino acids long. V lost 5 bases and J 2 bases, leaving 13 bases between the germline ends. Germline assignment: CDR1 MDHEN and CDR2 SYDVKM. In DNA, the CDR3 is TGTGCCAGCAGTCCTGGGACGGTACCCTACGAGCAGTACTTC. Translating it yields CASSPGTVPYEQYF.

This chain connects TRBV4-2 to TRBJ2-3; 11 bases map to TRBD2. The germline gives CDR1 LGHNA, CDR2 YNFKEQ. The CDR3 covers 17 residues. J lost 4 bases, V lost 4 bases, and 10 bases had no gene match. The CDR3 here is CASSLLASGRIADTQYF. The CDR3 DNA sequence: TGTGCCAGCAGCCTCCTGGCTAGCGGGAGGATTGCAGATACGCAGTATTTT.

The rearrangement uses TRBV6-4 and TRBJ2-1, with D possibly TRBD2 on 5 matching bases. CDR1 is MRHNA, CDR2 SNTAGT, per germline. V lost 2 bases and J lost 0, with 5 bases in between. CDR3 size: 14 residues. CDR3 in DNA: TGTGCCAGCAGTGACGGGAGCTCCTACAATGAGCAGTTCTTC. This codes for CASSDGSSYNEQFF.